The rows below give T cell receptor beta chains drawn from one sample of a study of blood T cell repertoires in COVID-19. Only in-frame clones appear in the TCRdb table, and some are missing; sequencing was by immunoSEQ multiplex PCR. The sample includes over 200,000 clones, 83% of them seen just once. Sequencing was performed on peripheral blood. The receptor set was obtained from a man in his forties with active or convalescent COVID-19. CDR3s leave out the opening cysteine and the closing phenylalanine or tryptophan. The order of the fields is J gene, V gene, D gene, CDR3 protein. A D gene is named only where the DNA matches it firmly.

TRBJ2-2	TRBV5-1	TRBD2	ASRSAGAGELF
TRBJ2-7	TRBV7-3	TRBD1	ASSTGGQGGYEQY
TRBJ2-5	TRBV7-9	TRBD2	ASSFLSGRETQY
TRBJ1-2	TRBV12-3/TRBV12-4	.	ASTLTENGYT
TRBJ2-6	TRBV10-3	.	AISEVGDSHSGANVLT
TRBJ2-7	TRBV7-6	TRBD1	ASSLARDRDYEQY
TRBJ1-3	TRBV18	TRBD1	ASSREGAGGNTIY
TRBJ1-2	TRBV6-2/TRBV6-3	.	ASSYRGGTGYT
TRBJ1-4	TRBV15	TRBD1	ATSRDTGVGKLF
TRBJ2-2	TRBV11-2	TRBD1	ASSFFTGASATGELF
TRBJ1-1	TRBV7-9	.	ASSLLGGLTTEAF
TRBJ1-2	TRBV28	.	ASSLFGAPGGYT
TRBJ2-5	TRBV4-1	.	ASSLQTQETQY
TRBJ1-5	TRBV6-4	.	ASSPTSLNFNQPQH
TRBJ2-2	TRBV9	.	ASSVLANTGELF
TRBJ2-1	TRBV5-1	.	ASSLGDKYNEQF
TRBJ1-4	TRBV5-1	TRBD1	ASTQRGQFNEKLF
TRBJ2-7	TRBV6-1	.	ASSDSGAGGIYEQY
TRBJ1-3	TRBV10-3	TRBD1	AIRQGVGNTIY
TRBJ1-2	TRBV5-4	TRBD1	ASSLGQGVLGYT
TRBJ1-2	TRBV19	.	ASSIIAGIGANYGYT
TRBJ1-1	TRBV24-1	.	ATSVSGSTEAF
TRBJ1-2	TRBV18	.	ASSPGVTRGTNYGYT
TRBJ1-5	TRBV6-6	TRBD1	ASSYRQGGQPQH
TRBJ2-5	TRBV11-2	TRBD1	ASTEGQPLQETQY
TRBJ2-5	TRBV6-5	TRBD2	ASSYTLAGETQY
TRBJ2-5	TRBV11-2	TRBD1	ASSDRDRGAETQY
TRBJ1-2	TRBV9	.	ASSVGEGGYGYT
TRBJ1-2	TRBV10-3	.	AISTTGNYGYT
TRBJ1-2	TRBV19	TRBD1	ASINRGGVEYGYT
TRBJ1-5	TRBV27	.	ASSLQGNQPQH
TRBJ1-2	TRBV24-1	TRBD1	ATSEGGGGGYT
TRBJ2-1	TRBV19	TRBD2	ASTLGGFRSNEQF
TRBJ2-1	TRBV2	.	ASKQVDEQF
TRBJ2-3	TRBV18	TRBD2	ASSLGLAGAADTQY
TRBJ1-4	TRBV7-3	TRBD1	ASSSQGAPNEKLF
TRBJ2-1	TRBV19	TRBD2	ASSIAGDYPYNEQF
TRBJ1-3	TRBV5-4	TRBD1	ASSMDRVVGNTIY
TRBJ2-6	TRBV4-1	.	ASTSSFSGANVLT
TRBJ2-3	TRBV4-1	.	ASSNWGSITDTQY
TRBJ2-2	TRBV7-9	.	ASSPSGGDANTGELF
TRBJ1-5	TRBV6-4	.	ASDRGQPQH
TRBJ2-7	TRBV29-1	.	SVAGVGEQY
TRBJ1-6	TRBV18	.	ASSPLQSPDSPLH
TRBJ2-6	TRBV24-1	.	ATSDPGGDPSGANVLT
TRBJ1-4	TRBV11-2	.	ASSSPWTTMNEKLF
TRBJ2-7	TRBV30	TRBD1	AWSEGQALGQY
TRBJ1-2	TRBV27	TRBD1	ASSLGQGGHGYT
TRBJ2-7	TRBV13	TRBD1	ASRPPGQAYEQY
TRBJ2-3	TRBV11-3	.	ASSSRLATDTQY
TRBJ2-1	TRBV24-1	.	ATSDPDSFEQF
TRBJ2-5	TRBV3-1/TRBV3-2	.	ASSLIEETQY
TRBJ1-2	TRBV18	.	ASSPRTATDSYT
TRBJ1-3	TRBV19	.	ASSIGAGEGNTIY
TRBJ1-2	TRBV27	.	ASSWAGNNYGYT
TRBJ1-6	TRBV9	.	ASSVEQYNSPLH
TRBJ1-1	TRBV6-5	.	ASALGANTEAF
TRBJ1-4	TRBV6-2/TRBV6-3	.	ASSNTAEKLF
TRBJ1-2	TRBV3-1/TRBV3-2	.	ASSQGDTGYT
TRBJ2-5	TRBV12-5	TRBD1	ASGLSTGEETQY